This T cell receptor beta chain appears in the sequencing data of a study of T cell responses to AZD1222 COVID-19 vaccine. Study-wide points: Clonal diversity was possibly underestimated, and white British individuals and females predominated among donors. Spike regions recognized by vaccine-associated CD4 TCRs spanned the protein, led by 160-218 and 743-854.

V shed 2 bases and J shed 4 bases, with 8 bases lying between them. The germline V gene encodes CDR1 SGHTA and CDR2 FQGNSA. The CDR3 totals 13 residues. For this clone: What it recognizes is unknown.

Profiled with immunoSEQ multiplex PCR; TCRdb holds only in-frame clones, not every one. The sample lists under 130,000 clones; 80% to 95% were seen once. Here the sequenced sample was peripheral blood, taken on day 0 of AZD1222 vaccination. This clonotype was sampled from an adult in good health. The rearrangement joins TRBV7-2 to TRBJ1-2; D gene uncertain. CDR3: CASSLILGYGYTF. CDR3 nucleotides: TGTGCCAGCAGCTTAATTCTCGGCTATGGCTACACCTTC. Full variable domain (missing parts from reference TRBV7-2 and TRBJ1-2): GAGVSQSPSNKVTEKGKDVELRCDPISGHTALYWYRQSLGQGLEFLIYFQGNSAPDKSGLPSDRFSAERTGGSVSTLTIQRTQQEDSAVYLCASSLILGYGYTFGSGTRLTVV.